Below are 25 T cell receptor beta chains sequenced from a single sample in a study of shared clonotypes between healthy human individuals. Produced via immunoSEQ multiplex PCR; TCRdb's table is partial and in-frame only. The sample lists approximately 2.5 million clones; roughly 93% were seen once. The sequenced sample was naive CD4+ T cells from PBMCs. Subset specified: CD45RA+ positively selected. The source is a man in his late teens or twenties in good health. Some clones in this sample may be carry-over from other donors' samples.

This rearrangement joins TRBV5-1 to TRBJ2-3; unclear D gene. Germline V CDR1 and CDR2: SGHRS, YFSETQ. The length of the CDR3 is 14 residues. Trimming left V 2 bases short and J 4 bases short, with 11 bases between. The CDR3 is CASSFRSNADTQYF. The CDR3 nucleotides are TGCGCCAGCAGCTTCCGGTCGAACGCAGATACGCAGTATTTT.

The chain links TRBV6-6 to TRBJ1-1, with 9 bases fitting TRBD1. Losses at the gene ends were 2 bases for V and 5 bases for J; bases not matched to a gene: 9. The CDR3 contains 16 residues. Looked up from germline, CDR1 is MNHNY and CDR2 is SVGAGI (reference sequence). CDR3 DNA sequence: TGTGCCAGCAGTTACGGGACAGGGCGCAGTTGGACTGAAGCTTTCTTT. It codes for CASSYGTGRSWTEAFF.

The chain couples TRBV15 to TRBJ2-1; D unresolved. The CDR3 runs to 14 residues. The germline V gene encodes CDR1 LNHNV and CDR2 YYDKDF (reference sequence). Trimming cost V 1 base and J 9 bases, with 13 bases left between them. CDR3 amino acids: CATSRAITESEQFF. CDR3 nucleotides: TGTGCCACCAGCAGAGCAATCACAGAAAGTGAGCAGTTCTTC.

The J gene is TRBJ1-1, the V gene TRBV4-2, with 10 positions matching TRBD1. Unmatched junction bases numbered 6, after V lost 4 bases and J lost 1 base. CDR3 length: 16 residues. Germline V gives CDR1 LGHNA, CDR2 YNFKEQ. The CDR3 coding sequence is TGTGCCAGCAGCCTGGGACAGGGGTTTGGGAACACTGAAGCTTTCTTT. Its protein is CASSLGQGFGNTEAFF.

This rearrangement joins TRBV7-9 to TRBJ2-7, with TRBD1 identical over 8 bases. The V gene end was trimmed by 3 bases and the J gene end by 2 bases; junction bases not matched to a gene: 3. The CDR3 loop spans 14 amino acids. CDR1 and CDR2 (germline): SEHNR, FQNEAQ (reference sequence). The CDR3 coding sequence is TGTGCCAGCAGCTTTTTGGACAGGGCCTACGAGCAGTACTTC. Translation: CASSFLDRAYEQYF.

The gene calls are TRBV27 and TRBJ1-3; D remains ambiguous. Trimming cost V 3 bases and J 0 bases, with 9 bases left between them. The CDR3 extends over 15 amino acids. CDR1 MNHEY and CDR2 SMNVEV come from the germline V gene (reference sequence). CDR3 DNA: TGTGCCAGCAGTTTGGGCCCGCCCTCTGGAAACACCATATATTTT. This gives the protein CASSLGPPSGNTIYF.

This sequence joins TRBV7-9 and TRBJ2-1; 10 bases map to TRBD2. CDR3 length: 14 residues. Germline CDR1 reads SEHNR; CDR2 reads FQNEAQ (reference sequence). V shed 7 bases and J 8 bases; nucleotides not matched to a gene: 8. This chain's CDR3 is CASTLAGAVYEQFF. The CDR3 DNA is TGTGCCAGCACGCTAGCGGGAGCGGTTTATGAGCAGTTCTTC.

This sequence joins TRBV4-2 and TRBJ2-7; perhaps TRBD2 as D (6 bases). The germline V and J ends were trimmed by 3 bases and 12 bases, with 18 bases remaining between them. Germline CDR1 is LGHNA and CDR2 is YNFKEQ. The CDR3 spans 13 residues. CDR3 residues: CASSHNRRDLAYF. In DNA form, the CDR3 reads TGTGCCAGCAGCCACAACAGGAGGGACTTAGCGTACTTC.

The chain joins TRBV25-1 to TRBJ1-5; tentative D call: TRBD1 (5 bases). The CDR3 covers 14 residues. Germline V gene data show CDR1 as MGHDK and CDR2 as SYGVNS. The V end lost 7 bases, the J end lost 2 bases, and 12 bases lay between the germline ends. CDR3 region: CASKGAPGNQPQHF. As DNA, the CDR3 is TGTGCCAGCAAAGGGGCGCCGGGCAATCAGCCCCAGCATTTT.

The count of this clone is one. The gene calls are TRBV18 and TRBJ1-2; no firm D call. V lost 2 bases to trimming and J lost 6 bases, with 13 bases between them. Per germline, CDR1 KGHSH and CDR2 LQKENI. CDR3 size: 14 residues. This CDR3 is CASSPTQWVDGYTF. The CDR3 DNA follows: TGTGCCAGCTCACCAACACAGTGGGTAGATGGCTACACCTTC.

In DNA, the CDR3 is TGCGCCAGCAGCGTTGACCCCCCCCCGATCGAGACCCAGTACTTC. It translates to CASSVDPPPIETQYF. V usage is TRBV5-1 and J usage is TRBJ2-5; D ambiguous. Looked up from germline, CDR1 is SGHRS and CDR2 is YFSETQ. The CDR3 totals 15 residues. V was clipped by 4 bases and J by 5 bases, with 18 bases between them.

The gene calls are TRBV10-1 and TRBJ2-1; weak D call: TRBD1 (6 bases). V dropped 5 bases and J dropped 6 bases, with 17 bases sitting between them. The CDR3 has 15 amino acids. CDR1 and CDR2 (germline): WNHNN, SYGVQD (reference sequence). CDR3 sequence reads: CASSYSGDPLNEQFF. Here the CDR3 DNA reads TGCGCCAGCAGTTACTCAGGGGACCCTCTCAATGAGCAGTTCTTC.

This clone was seen once. V usage is TRBV29-1 and J usage is TRBJ1-3; D gene ambiguous. There are 13 residues in the CDR3. Trimming shortened V by 6 bases and J by 3 bases, and 12 bases separated the two germline ends. The V gene's germline CDR1 is SQVTM and CDR2 ANQGSEA. CDR3 residues: CSVAPNIGNTIYF. In DNA, the CDR3 is TGCAGCGTCGCCCCCAACATTGGAAACACCATATATTTT. The full variable domain, in which reference TRBV29-1 and TRBJ1-3 provide the parts outside the CDR3, is SAVISQKPSRDICQRGTSLTIQCQVDSQVTMMFWYRQQPGQSLTLIATANQGSEATYESGFVIDKFPISRPNLTFSTLTVSNMSPEDSSIYLCSVAPNIGNTIYFGEGSWLTVV.

The J gene is TRBJ2-3, the V gene TRBV6-5, with TRBD2 as a possible D gene (6 bases). This CDR3 region has 13 residues. V was shortened by 8 bases and J by 5 bases, with 14 bases between the two germline ends. Germline V gives CDR1 MNHEY, CDR2 SVGAGI. The CDR3 loop reads CASGIWGEDTQYF. The CDR3 DNA reads as TGTGCCAGCGGTATCTGGGGGGAAGATACGCAGTATTTT.

A word on this clone: The junction differs from germline at one of its ends, possibly a read error. V gene TRBV23-1 combines with J gene TRBJ2-2; D is unclear. TRBV23-1 is an ORF; its function is uncertain. The CDR3 loop spans 11 amino acids. The CDR3 protein is CFRTDTGELFF. The CDR3 region has the DNA TGTTTTCGAACTGACACCGGGGAGCTGTTTTTT.

V and J are TRBV5-1 and TRBJ2-1; 7 nucleotides match TRBD1. There are 14 residues in the CDR3. V dropped 1 base and J dropped 2; count of bases not matched to a gene: 0. CDR1 is SGHRS, CDR2 YFSETQ, per germline. The CDR3 region is CASSLRGPYNEQFF. CDR3 coding DNA: TGCGCCAGCAGCTTGAGGGGGCCCTACAATGAGCAGTTCTTC.

This chain uses TRBV30 with TRBJ2-7, with 10 bases that match TRBD1. Germline values: CDR1 GTSNPN, CDR2 SVGIG (reference sequence). CDR3 length: 16 residues. With 1 base clipped from V and 0 bases from J, the junction kept 6 bases outside the gene matches. CDR3 sequence: CAWSGDRGHSSYEQYF. In DNA form, the CDR3 reads TGTGCCTGGAGTGGGGACAGGGGACACAGCTCCTACGAGCAGTACTTC.

V is TRBV5-4 and J is TRBJ2-1; a weak D match, TRBD1 (6 bases). Germline V gene lookup returns CDR1 SGHNT and CDR2 YYREEE (reference sequence). The V end lost 0 bases, the J end lost 7 bases, and 11 bases lay between the germline ends. The CDR3 length is 14 residues. This CDR3 reads CASSLVAGENEQFF. The CDR3, as DNA: TGTGCCAGCAGCTTGGTTGCAGGGGAGAATGAGCAGTTCTTC.

This clone was found a few times. The chain uses TRBV18 and TRBJ1-5; D uncertain. Trimming took off 8 bases at V and 5 bases at J, with 13 bases between the two ends. The length of the CDR3 is 13 residues. The V gene's germline CDR1 is KGHSH and CDR2 LQKENI. The CDR3 DNA reads TGTGCCAGCACACGGAATACGGATCAGCCCCAGCATTTT. Translation gives CASTRNTDQPQHF.

The V and J genes are TRBV7-9 and TRBJ2-1, with a tentative D call TRBD2 (6 bases). V was shortened by 5 bases and J by 9 bases, with 14 bases between the two germline ends. Germline CDR1 reads SEHNR; CDR2 reads FQNEAQ (reference sequence). CDR3 length: 13 amino acids. The CDR3 nucleotides read TGTGCCAGCAGCCCCAGCGGGCGGAGTGAGCAGTTCTTC. It codes for CASSPSGRSEQFF.

This sequence joins TRBV18 and TRBJ1-2; D is ambiguous. V was pared by 8 bases and J by 1 base, with 20 bases between. The CDR3 sequence is 16 residues long. Germline values: CDR1 KGHSH, CDR2 LQKENI. Written as DNA, the CDR3 is TGTGCCAGCCAACGGCAACACAGCTTACTTAACTATGGCTACACCTTC. It is translated as CASQRQHSLLNYGYTF.

In its sample, this clone was seen a few times. This chain connects TRBV19 to TRBJ1-2, with 9 bases that match TRBD1. This CDR3 is 13 amino acids long. V was pared by 4 bases and J by 13 bases, with 10 bases of the junction left unmatched. Germline lookup yields CDR1 LNHDA and CDR2 SQIVND (reference sequence). The CDR3, as DNA: TGTGCCAGTAGTAGACGACAGGGGGGAAACGGCACCTTC. It translates to CASSRRQGGNGTF.

The J gene is TRBJ2-1, the V gene TRBV9, with 8 positions matching TRBD2. This CDR3 has 21 amino acids. The junction had 21 bases not matched to a gene; V was cut back by 3 bases and J by 1 base. Germline assignment: CDR1 SGDLS and CDR2 YYNGEE. The CDR3: CASSAALDGGGNVASYNEQFF. The CDR3, as DNA: TGTGCCAGCAGCGCCGCCCTCGACGGGGGGGGAAATGTTGCGTCCTACAATGAGCAGTTCTTC. Full variable domain (missing parts from reference TRBV9 and TRBJ2-1): DSGVTQTPKHLITATGQRVTLRCSPRSGDLSVYWYQQSLDQGLQFLIQYYNGEERAKGNILERFSAQQFPDLHSELNLSSLELGDSALYFCASSAALDGGGNVASYNEQFFGPGTRLTVL.

The rearrangement links TRBV11-2 to TRBJ2-3, with D tentatively TRBD2 (5 bases). Looked up from germline, CDR1 is SGHAT and CDR2 is FQNNGV. This CDR3 has 16 amino acids. V lost 1 base and J 0 bases, leaving 11 bases between the germline ends. DNA for the CDR3: TGTGCCAGCAGCTTAGGTACGCGGGCAAGCACAGATACGCAGTATTTT. Its protein is CASSLGTRASTDTQYF.

The rearrangement uses TRBV5-8 and TRBJ2-7, with 8 bases identical to TRBD2. The V gene's germline CDR1 is SGHTS and CDR2 YDEGEE. This CDR3 contains 14 residues. V was pared by 2 bases and J by 6 bases, with 7 bases of the junction left unmatched. DNA of the CDR3: TGTGCCAGCAGCTTCGGACGGAGCGGGGGCGAGCAGTACTTC. Protein product: CASSFGRSGGEQYF.